This T cell receptor (beta chain) was profiled in a study of graft-versus-host responses after intestinal transplantation. On the study more broadly: Recipients underwent multivisceral, liver-intestinal, or isolated intestinal transplants. Every one of the recipients received anti-thymocyte globulin induction and afterwards took tacrolimus and steroids for approximately three years. Study-level results: GvH clone levels peaked in circulation, and this peak was associated with early post-transplant HvG declines.

Sequenced by immunoSEQ multiplex PCR; TCRdb stores in-frame clones only, minus some. The sample records some 110,000 clones, just over 90% being singletons. Germline CDR1 and CDR2: MGHDK and SYGVNS. Deletions cut 8 bases from V and 6 bases from J, with 25 bases between. The CDR3 runs to 16 residues. A note on this clone: Its antigen is as yet unknown.

The material sequenced was unstimulated CD4+ T cells sorted from spleen or lymph node cells, taken before intestinal transplant. V gene TRBV25-1 combines with J gene TRBJ1-2, with D tentatively TRBD1 (6 bases). This clonotype was obtained from a human donor who received an intestinal transplant. CDR3 sequence (DNA): TGTGCCAGCTCAGGACAGATTCGACGAGATCCTAATGGCTACACCTTC. This sequence encodes CASSGQIRRDPNGYTF.